This entry describes one T cell receptor beta chain. The Seattle site enrolled patients during active infection and followed them longitudinally. Looked up from germline, CDR1 is SNHLY and CDR2 is FYNNEI. The V gene lost 4 bases and the J gene lost 1 base, with 7 bases spanning the gap. This CDR3 spans 13 amino acids. Authors' processing steps: Quantification of nucleated cells was approximated via reference gene primer amplification. The data were produced by immunoSEQ multiplex PCR, yet TCRdb's version contains in-frame clones alone and is incomplete. The V and J calls and clone size were taken over from that table, and D and trimming were inferred from the DNA. This repertoire shows approximately 170,000 clones, approximately 86% found once; its top ten account for around 7%. The sample belongs to a study of blood T cell repertoires in COVID-19. Background on the study: Samples of COVID-19 (acute and convalescent) were obtained from the United States, Italy and Spain. T cells, B-cell-depleted T cells, or PBMCs supplied cDNA or gDNA.

The clonotype was recovered from a man older than 75 with COVID-19, enrolled during active disease. The rearrangement uses TRBV2 and TRBJ1-1; D unclear. Material for sequencing was peripheral blood. The chain's CDR3 is CASSVEENTEAFF. The DNA for the CDR3 is TGTGCCAGCAGTGTTGAGGAGAACACTGAAGCTTTCTTT.